This T cell receptor beta chain was captured in a study of monozygotic twins with inflammatory bowel disease. Study findings and constraints: Varied immunosuppressive treatments among patients may have increased repertoire variability. It was in IBD patients that TCRbeta diversity (inverse Simpson) was lower than in healthy co-twins.

A remark on this clonotype: What it recognizes is unknown.

The CDR3 loop spans 15 amino acids. Per the germline V gene, CDR1 is SEHNR and CDR2 is FQNEAQ (reference sequence). Each UMI harboured a 6-nucleotide sample barcode and was appended via template switching. No DNA is given; TCRdb re-called the 5' RACE reads and lists each CDR3 protein once. This sample contains under 200,000 distinct CDR3 sequences. The origin of this receptor is a human donor with ulcerative colitis or Crohn's disease, or a healthy co-twin of an affected twin (not recorded which). The chain is built from TRBV7-9 and TRBJ1-4; TCRdb calls TRBD1, which cannot be checked without DNA. The sequenced sample was blood. CDR3 protein: CASSHPVGGSEKLFF.